Listed here are 11 T cell receptor beta chains from one sample, sequenced in a study of blood T cell repertoires in COVID-19. Sequencing used immunoSEQ multiplex PCR; TCRdb keeps in-frame clones, though not all of them. Seen here are 210,000 or so clones, roughly 88% observed once, and the top ten hold about 4%. Material: PBMCs or T cells enriched from blood (not recorded which). The receptors were sampled from a woman aged 25 to 39 who had been exposed to COVID-19.

This chain joins TRBV7-9 and TRBJ2-1, with 15 bases aligning to TRBD2. V dropped 6 bases and J dropped 0; count of bases not matched to a gene: 9. The CDR3 is made up of 19 amino acids. CDR1 is SEHNR and CDR2 is FQNEAQ in the germline V gene (reference sequence). CDR3 nucleotides: TGTGCCAGCAGTCCGGGACTAGCGGGAGGAACTAGCTCCTACAATGAGCAGTTCTTC. It is translated as CASSPGLAGGTSSYNEQFF.

The chain has TRBV11-3 and TRBJ2-1, with 11 bases fitting TRBD2. The trim removed 3 bases at V and 7 bases at J, leaving 8 bases unmatched. The CDR3 runs to 16 residues. Germline assignment: CDR1 SGHNT and CDR2 YENEEA. CDR3 protein: CASSFGIAGGGNEQFF. CDR3 nucleotides: TGTGCCAGCAGCTTCGGCATAGCGGGAGGGGGGAATGAGCAGTTCTTC.

Only a few counts were recorded for this clone. The genes are TRBV7-6 and TRBJ1-6; D is unresolved. Germline V gene data show CDR1 as SGHVS and CDR2 as FNYEAQ. Trimming took off 2 bases at V and 9 bases at J, with 8 bases between the two ends. The CDR3 is made up of 13 amino acids. CDR3 sequence (DNA): TGTGCCAGCAGCTTAAATCGCGGTTCACCCCTCCACTTT. It is translated as CASSLNRGSPLHF. The full variable domain, completed using reference TRBV7-6 and TRBJ1-6, is GAGVSQSPRYKVTKRGQDVALRCDPISGHVSLYWYRQALGQGPEFLTYFNYEAQQDKSGLPNDRFSAERPEGSISTLTIQRTEQRDSAMYRCASSLNRGSPLHFGNGTRLTVT.

This clone was detected only once. The CDR3 here is CASSLAPPGAGVANEQFF. CDR3 DNA: TGTGCCAGCAGCTTAGCCCCACCGGGAGCGGGAGTTGCAAATGAGCAGTTCTTC. This chain joins TRBV11-1 and TRBJ2-1; TRBD2 matches at 8 bases. Germline loops: CDR1 SGHAT, CDR2 FQDESV (reference sequence). V was pared by 0 bases and J by 7 bases, with 14 bases of the junction left unmatched. This CDR3 spans 18 amino acids.

The V and J genes are TRBV5-4 and TRBJ2-3; TRBD1 matches at 12 bases. The germline V gene has CDR1 SGHNT and CDR2 YYREEE (reference sequence). Losses at the gene ends were 5 bases for V and 0 bases for J; bases not matched to a gene: 16. The CDR3 sequence is 20 residues long. This chain's CDR3 is CASRSGTGGPAGHSTDTQYF. DNA of the CDR3: TGTGCCAGCAGAAGTGGGACAGGGGGCCCAGCGGGACATAGCACAGATACGCAGTATTTT.

J is TRBJ2-3 and V is TRBV5-1; 13 positions agree with TRBD2. The CDR3 has 18 residues. Germline assignment: CDR1 SGHRS and CDR2 YFSETQ. The V and J ends lost 0 bases and 2 bases, in that order; junction bases with no gene match: 6. This CDR3 reads CASSLGRLAGGFTDTQYF. For the CDR3, the DNA is TGCGCCAGCAGCTTGGGGAGACTAGCGGGAGGCTTCACAGATACGCAGTATTTT.

The chain is built from TRBV18 and TRBJ2-1; TRBD2 is a possible D gene (6 bases). The V end lost 2 bases, the J end lost 10 bases, and 6 bases lay between the germline ends. The germline CDR1 and CDR2 sequences are KGHSH and LQKENI. This CDR3 is built from 11 residues. Written as DNA, the CDR3 is TGTGCCAGCTCACCAGGGAGGGAGCAGTTCTTC. Encoded protein: CASSPGREQFF.

V gene TRBV5-6 combines with J gene TRBJ2-1; TRBD2 matches at 11 bases. V was pared by 3 bases and J by 7 bases, with 12 bases of the junction left unmatched. Germline V gene sequence: CDR1 SGHDT, CDR2 YYEEEE. The CDR3 extends over 17 amino acids. The DNA of the CDR3 is TGTGCCAGCAGCTCACTAGCGGGAGCCATCCTTGGAAATGAGCAGTTCTTC. This translates into CASSSLAGAILGNEQFF.

This clone was recorded once. V gene TRBV18 combines with J gene TRBJ2-1; TRBD1 matches at 11 bases. Trimming at V came to 3 bases and at J to 6 bases, leaving 16 bases not matched to a gene. Germline assignment: CDR1 KGHSH and CDR2 LQKENI. The CDR3 length is 19 residues. CDR3 region: CASSPPAPDRGQFGNEQFF. In DNA, the CDR3 is TGTGCCAGCTCACCGCCCGCTCCGGACAGGGGGCAGTTCGGCAATGAGCAGTTCTTC.

The chain joins TRBV4-1 to TRBJ2-1; 16 bases are a match to TRBD2. The V gene's germline CDR1 is MGHRA and CDR2 YSYEKL. This CDR3 is built from 19 residues. The V segment lost 3 bases and the J segment 7 bases; nucleotides outside the gene matches: 12. Written as DNA, the CDR3 is TGCGCCAGCAGCCAGCCATCCGGGACTAGCGGGAGGGATATAAATGAGCAGTTCTTC. Protein product: CASSQPSGTSGRDINEQFF.

CDR3 loop: CASSPGLDEQFF. The CDR3 DNA is TGTGCCAGCAGTCCTGGACTGGATGAGCAGTTCTTC. The chain uses TRBV27 and TRBJ2-1; tentatively, D is TRBD2 (5 bases). Germline loops: CDR1 MNHEY, CDR2 SMNVEV (reference sequence). The length of the CDR3 is 12 residues. The ends were cut back, 5 bases at V and 8 bases at J, with 10 bases in the middle.